This passage covers 13 T cell receptor beta chains from one sample sequenced in a study of cytomegalovirus exposure and HLA in healthy donors. Both 60 Vbeta primers and 13 Jbeta primers went into the PCR. Clones were read by immunoSEQ multiplex PCR, and TCRdb kept only the in-frame ones, dropping some. This table has 150,000 to 200,000 clones, approximately 70% appearing once. Sequences were obtained from PBMCs. These receptors all come from a woman aged 25 to 39 in good health and CMV-seronegative.

J is TRBJ2-4 and V is TRBV7-8; possible D gene TRBD2, 5 bases. Looked up from germline, CDR1 is SGHVS and CDR2 is FQNEAQ. Trimming stripped 1 base from V and 9 bases from J, with 19 bases between. The CDR3 sequence is 16 residues long. CDR3 in amino acids: CASSLENLVGGGIQYF. CDR3 nucleotides: TGTGCCAGCAGCTTAGAAAATTTGGTAGGAGGTGGCATTCAGTACTTC.

The chain couples TRBV11-1 to TRBJ2-7; TRBD2 aligns across 9 bases. The CDR3 extends over 13 amino acids. V lost 1 base, J lost 6 bases, and 1 base stayed unmatched. CDR1 SGHAT and CDR2 FQDESV come from the germline V gene (reference sequence). The CDR3 is CASSLVTSGEQYF. The CDR3 DNA sequence: TGTGCCAGCAGCTTAGTGACTAGCGGCGAGCAGTACTTC.

This clone was seen a few times. This chain joins TRBV18 and TRBJ2-3; 7 bases are shared with TRBD2. Trimming at V came to 6 bases and at J to 2 bases, leaving 11 bases not matched to a gene. The CDR3 is 16 amino acids. CDR1 KGHSH and CDR2 LQKENI come from the germline V gene. CDR3 sequence (DNA): TGTGCCAGCTCCTCCTACTCCAGCGGGGCCACAGATACGCAGTATTTT. Residues: CASSSYSSGATDTQYF.

The J gene is TRBJ2-2, the V gene TRBV6-6; 7 bases line up with TRBD1. This CDR3 region has 15 residues. Germline V lookup: CDR1 MNHNY, CDR2 SVGAGI (reference sequence). V dropped 4 bases and J dropped 0; count of bases not matched to a gene: 2. Written as DNA, the CDR3 is TGTGCCAGCAGTTTGGGACAGACGAACACCGGGGAGCTGTTTTTT. Translated, it gives CASSLGQTNTGELFF.

This chain connects TRBV11-2 to TRBJ2-1; TRBD1 aligns across 7 bases. The germline CDR1 and CDR2 sequences are SGHAT and FQNNGV. J gave up 9 bases and V 4 bases, and 12 bases lay outside the gene matches. CDR3 length equals 15 residues. CDR3 DNA: TGTGCCAGCAGCTCCATTCAGGGGGTCCGGGGTGAGCAGTTCTTC. Protein product: CASSSIQGVRGEQFF.

J is TRBJ1-4 and V is TRBV6-6, with D perhaps TRBD1 (5 bases). Germline V gene lookup returns CDR1 MNHNY and CDR2 SVGAGI (reference sequence). The CDR3 consists of 15 residues. Deletions cut 0 bases from V and 7 bases from J, with 12 bases between. The CDR3 sequence is CASSYSGGVREKLFF. The CDR3 DNA reads TGTGCCAGCAGTTACTCCGGGGGAGTTCGTGAAAAACTGTTTTTT.

This clone showed up just once. The gene calls are TRBV5-8 and TRBJ1-5; 8 bases are a match to TRBD1. The germline gives CDR1 SGHTS, CDR2 YDEGEE. This CDR3 has 15 residues. V lost 5 bases to trimming and J lost 2 bases; unmatched junction nucleotides: 6. The CDR3 DNA reads as TGTGCCAGCAGTCAGGGGGCGGTACGCAATCAGCCCCAGCATTTT. This sequence encodes CASSQGAVRNQPQHF. The whole variable domain, remainder taken from reference TRBV5-8 and TRBJ1-5, is EAGVTQSPTHLIKTRGQQATLRCSPISGHTSVYWYQQALGLGLQFLLWYDEGEERNRGNFPPRFSGRQFPNYSSELNVNALELEDSALYLCASSQGAVRNQPQHFGDGTRLSIL.

The chain uses TRBV29-1 and TRBJ2-5, with 8 bases fitting TRBD1. After removal of 6 bases from V and 5 bases from J, the junction contained 8 bases not matched to a gene. From germline, CDR1 is SQVTM and CDR2 ANQGSEA. This CDR3 comprises 13 residues. This chain's CDR3 is CSVQQGGGETQYF. The CDR3 DNA is TGCAGCGTCCAACAGGGGGGCGGGGAGACCCAGTACTTC.

The sample holds one count of this clone. The chain employs TRBV19 and TRBJ2-1; TRBD2 aligns across 11 bases. The CDR3 loop spans 14 amino acids. Germline trimming cut 3 bases from V and 6 bases from J; bases unmatched to any gene: 1. CDR1 and CDR2 (germline): LNHDA, SQIVND (reference sequence). The CDR3 protein is CASSMLAGGNEQFF. Here the CDR3 DNA reads TGTGCCAGTAGTATGCTAGCGGGGGGCAATGAGCAGTTCTTC. The full variable domain, completed using reference TRBV19 and TRBJ2-1, is DGGITQSPKYLFRKEGQNVTLSCEQNLNHDAMYWYRQDPGQGLRLIYYSQIVNDFQKGDIAEGYSVSREKKESFPLTVTSAQKNPTAFYLCASSMLAGGNEQFFGPGTRLTVL.

V is TRBV7-9 and J is TRBJ1-5, with 7 bases matching TRBD1. V trimming: 1 base; J trimming: 2 bases; junction bases outside the gene matches: 5. This CDR3 comprises 16 residues. In germline, CDR1 is SEHNR, CDR2 FQNEAQ (reference sequence). CDR3 bases: TGTGCCAGCAGCTTAGAACAGGGGACTGGCAATCAGCCCCAGCATTTT. It translates to CASSLEQGTGNQPQHF.

The chain uses TRBV18 and TRBJ2-2; 7 bases match TRBD2. V shed 3 bases, J shed 6 bases, and the junction held 4 bases outside the gene matches. CDR3 size: 14 residues. Germline assignment: CDR1 KGHSH and CDR2 LQKENI. The CDR3 region is CASSPDREAGELFF. CDR3 coding DNA: TGTGCCAGCTCACCGGATCGGGAGGCCGGGGAGCTGTTTTTT.

This clone was seen only once. The CDR3 loop is CASSPRRVQGGDTGELFF. In DNA, the CDR3 is TGTGCCAGCAGCCCCCGCCGGGTCCAGGGTGGAGACACCGGGGAGCTGTTTTTT. The chain joins TRBV9 to TRBJ2-2, with D possibly TRBD1 on 5 matching bases. The ends were cut back, 4 bases at V and 3 bases at J, with 22 bases in the middle. There are 18 residues in the CDR3. CDR1 is SGDLS, CDR2 YYNGEE, per germline.

This clone was counted only a few times. CDR3: CASLVGLRNTEAFF. The CDR3 DNA follows: TGTGCCAGCCTCGTGGGGCTTAGGAACACTGAAGCTTTCTTT. This chain uses TRBV5-6 with TRBJ1-1; a possible D gene is TRBD1 (5 bases). The CDR3 runs to 14 residues. From germline, CDR1 is SGHDT and CDR2 YYEEEE. Trimming left V 7 bases short and J 1 base short, with 14 bases between.